The clone carrying this T cell receptor beta chain was seen repeatedly, ten times or more. The antigen is unknown. The entry originates in a study of T cells in Graves' hyperthyroidism and ophthalmopathy. Overall study findings and caveats: Stable hyperthyroidism was told apart from ophthalmopathy by a model built on 13 V-J features. Most thyroid clonotypes that were expanded above 0.001 also turned up in blood.

CDR1 is DFQATT, CDR2 SNEGSKA, per germline (reference sequence). The CDR3 totals 14 residues. The V gene lost 4 bases and the J gene lost 1 base, with 13 bases spanning the gap. Researchers took RNA transcripts and amplified the TCR beta CDR3 regions from them. During a first-round RT-PCR of the TCR CDR3, the HTBI primer set was used. A single record per CDR3 protein comes from TCRdb applying MiXCR to the multiplex PCR reads. The table records roughly 110,000 distinct CDR3 sequences, 15% to 20% of them present only once. Sequencing input: blood. The chain has TRBV20-1 and TRBJ2-5; possible D gene TRBD2, 5 bases. The receptor's source is a woman in her forties or fifties with Graves' hyperthyroidism. The CDR3 here is CSATKGLIQETQYF. The DNA for the CDR3 is TGCAGTGCTACAAAAGGACTGATCCAAGAGACCCAGTACTTC.